This T cell receptor (beta chain) was recovered during a study of PD-L1 blockade in urothelial cancer. Study as a whole: The patients' atezolizumab therapy, 1,200 mg intravenously every 3 weeks, started in the mid-2010s. Prior chemotherapy ranged from 0 to 3 regimens per patient.

Time point reported: pretreatment peripheral blood. The cohort comprised individuals with locally advanced or metastatic urothelial carcinoma. All patients handed over anywhere from 1 to 8 samples, pretreatment and on-treatment. Only in-frame clones appear in the TCRdb table, and some are missing; sequencing was by immunoSEQ multiplex PCR. This sample yields 65,000 to 90,000 clones, of which 84% are seen a single time; approximately 10% belongs to the top ten. The length of the CDR3 is 15 residues. Germline loops: CDR1 MNHEY, CDR2 SVGAGI. The V end lost 2 bases, the J end lost 2 bases, and 13 bases lay between the germline ends.

The sequenced sample was PBMCs, obtained around atezolizumab (anti-PD-L1) treatment. The receptor was isolated from a woman in her 70s with urothelial cancer. This sequence joins TRBV6-5 and TRBJ2-7; D may be TRBD1 (5 bases). The CDR3 protein is CASSYGAVITYEQYF. Here the CDR3 DNA reads TGTGCCAGCAGTTACGGGGCAGTTATAACCTACGAGCAGTACTTC.